A selection of T cell receptor beta chains follows, all from one sample in a study of shared clonotypes between healthy human individuals. Repertoires were generated with immunoSEQ multiplex PCR, while TCRdb's copy carries only in-frame clones and drops some. This sample yields 2 million to 2.5 million clones, of which 85% to 95% are seen a single time; under 2% belongs to the top ten. The sample taken for sequencing was naive CD8+ T cells from PBMCs. These receptor sequences come from a man aged 18 to 35 in good health. Some clones in this sample may be carry-over from other donors' samples. The CDR3 runs from the conserved cysteine through the conserved F or W. D genes are given only for firm matches. Clone size is stated in some rows and not others, as once, few, many or a class when expanded.

v_call	j_call	clone_size	d_call	cdr3_length	cdr3_aa	cdr3_nt
TRBV9	TRBJ1-1	NA	NA	13	CASSSRMNTEAFF	TGTGCCAGCAGCTCTCGGATGAACACTGAAGCTTTCTTT
TRBV4-3	TRBJ2-7	NA	NA	13	CASSQDWGREQYF	TGCGCCAGCAGCCAAGATTGGGGGCGCGAGCAGTACTTC
TRBV6-6	TRBJ1-2	once	NA	14	CAILNPPPFGGYTF	TGTGCCATCCTTAACCCCCCGCCTTTCGGTGGCTACACCTTC
TRBV27	TRBJ2-7	NA	TRBD1	12	CASSSGTVEQYF	TGTGCCAGCAGTTCAGGGACAGTTGAGCAGTACTTC
TRBV27	TRBJ2-1	NA	NA	14	CASSFLRSRHEQFF	TGTGCCAGCAGTTTTCTCCGGAGCCGGCATGAGCAGTTCTTC
TRBV9	TRBJ2-6	NA	NA	14	CASSPTSGANVLTF	TGTGCCAGCAGCCCCACTAGTGGGGCCAACGTCCTGACTTTC
TRBV27	TRBJ1-5	NA	NA	17	CASSTGTDKYSNQPQHF	TGTGCCAGCAGTACAGGGACGGATAAGTATAGCAATCAGCCCCAGCATTTT
TRBV7-9	TRBJ2-5	NA	NA	16	CASSLGFDFLSETQYF	TGTGCCAGCAGCTTAGGCTTTGACTTCCTCTCCGAGACCCAGTACTTC
TRBV2	TRBJ1-1	NA	NA	15	CASSDPGTVNTEAFF	TGTGCCAGCAGTGATCCGGGGACGGTGAACACTGAAGCTTTCTTT
TRBV4-2	TRBJ2-7	NA	TRBD1	16	CASSQDPPTGGDEQYF	TGTGCCAGCAGCCAAGATCCCCCCACAGGGGGCGACGAGCAGTACTTC
TRBV6-5	TRBJ1-5	NA	NA	14	CASSSDSLVQPQHF	TGTGCCAGCAGTTCGGACAGCTTGGTTCAGCCCCAGCATTTT
TRBV15	TRBJ2-5	NA	TRBD1	13	CATKDRGRETQYF	TGTGCCACAAAGGACAGGGGTCGAGAGACCCAGTACTTC
TRBV2	TRBJ2-2	once	TRBD1	15	CASRDRGRDTGELFF	TGTGCCAGCAGGGACAGGGGGCGCGACACCGGGGAGCTGTTTTTT
TRBV19	TRBJ2-1	NA	TRBD1	16	CASSSRRDRGYNEQFF	TGTGCCAGTAGTTCGCGCCGGGACAGAGGTTACAATGAGCAGTTCTTC
TRBV14	TRBJ2-5	NA	NA	17	CASSQDQARHPFETQYF	TGTGCCAGCAGCCAAGATCAAGCGCGGCACCCTTTTGAGACCCAGTACTTC
TRBV6-5	TRBJ1-1	NA	NA	12	CASSYRGAEAFF	TGTGCCAGCAGTTACAGGGGTGCTGAAGCTTTCTTT
TRBV27	TRBJ1-5	NA	NA	16	CASSLYSPVGNQPQHF	TGTGCCAGCAGTTTATACAGCCCGGTCGGCAATCAGCCCCAGCATTTT
TRBV19	TRBJ2-7	NA	TRBD2	15	CASSIDEAGGDEQYF	TGTGCCAGTAGTATAGATGAAGCGGGAGGTGACGAGCAGTACTTC
TRBV9	TRBJ2-7	NA	NA	13	CASSNRPSGEQYF	TGTGCCAGCAGCAACCGGCCCAGCGGGGAGCAGTACTTC
TRBV11-1	TRBJ2-1	NA	NA	14	CASSFSIDGEEQFF	TGTGCCAGCAGCTTTAGCATCGACGGGGAGGAGCAGTTCTTC
TRBV19	TRBJ1-4	few	NA	15	CASSPRVMGGEKLFF	TGTGCCAGTAGTCCACGTGTGATGGGGGGTGAAAAACTGTTTTTT
TRBV9	TRBJ2-1	NA	NA	15	CASSVAPGPYNEQFF	TGTGCCAGCAGCGTAGCCCCCGGACCCTACAATGAGCAGTTCTTC